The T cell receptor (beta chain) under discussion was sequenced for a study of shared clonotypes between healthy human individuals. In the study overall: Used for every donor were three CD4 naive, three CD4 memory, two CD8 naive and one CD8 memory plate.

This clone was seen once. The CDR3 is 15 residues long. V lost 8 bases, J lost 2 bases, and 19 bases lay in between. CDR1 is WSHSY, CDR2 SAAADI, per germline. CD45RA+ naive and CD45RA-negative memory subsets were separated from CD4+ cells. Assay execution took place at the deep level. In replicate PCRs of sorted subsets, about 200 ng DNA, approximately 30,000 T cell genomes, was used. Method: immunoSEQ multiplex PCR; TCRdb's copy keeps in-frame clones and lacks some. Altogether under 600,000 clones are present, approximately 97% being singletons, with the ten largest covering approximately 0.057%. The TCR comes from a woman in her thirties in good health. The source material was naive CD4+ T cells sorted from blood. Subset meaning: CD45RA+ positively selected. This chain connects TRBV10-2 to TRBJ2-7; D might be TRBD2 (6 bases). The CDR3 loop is CASGSSASATYEQYF. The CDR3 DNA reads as TGCGCCAGCGGATCTTCGGCTAGCGCAACCTACGAGCAGTACTTC.